The clone carrying this T cell receptor beta chain was seen just once. Its antigen is unidentified. The junction departs from the called germline gene at one end, perhaps through a read error. The source of the sample is a study of OX40 agonist ivuxolimab in advanced cancers. Overall study findings and caveats: Averaged across samples, CD8+ T cells carried more expanded clones than CD4+ did. The study observed clonal expansion of CD4+ and CD8+ blood T cells by week 6 at 0.1 to 3.0 mg/kg. Antigen specificity was not determined for the expanded peripheral T cells.

The V gene's germline CDR1 is SSHAT and CDR2 FNYEAQ (reference sequence). The length of the CDR3 is 15 residues. Sequenced by immunoSEQ multiplex PCR; TCRdb stores in-frame clones only, minus some. Among about 81,000 clones listed, about 93% were seen once. Blood was sampled at baseline, cycle 4 day 1, and cycle 7 day 1. The source was CD4+ or CD8+ T cells sorted from blood, collected in a trial of the OX40 agonist ivuxolimab. The V and J genes are TRBV7-7 and TRBJ2-7; 9 nucleotides align to TRBD1. The origin of this receptor is an adult with an advanced solid tumor such as melanoma, head and neck, liver or kidney cancer. The CDR3 DNA follows: TGTGCTAGCAGCAGGGGACAGGGAGGCTCCTACGAGCAGTACTTC. Translated, it gives CASSRGQGGSYEQYF.